This T cell receptor beta chain was found in a study of blood T cell repertoires in COVID-19. From germline, CDR1 is LGHDT and CDR2 YNNKEL (reference sequence). V was trimmed by 0 bases and J by 4 bases, leaving 10 bases between them. The CDR3 extends over 15 amino acids. Method: immunoSEQ multiplex PCR; TCRdb's copy keeps in-frame clones and lacks some. The sample holds over 200,000 clones, approximately 84% seen once. This sequence joins TRBV3-1 (or the pseudogene TRBV3-2) and TRBJ1-3; D is unclear. The sample comprised PBMCs or T cells enriched from blood (not recorded which). This TCR derives from a man between 18 and 29 years old who had recovered from COVID-19. CDR3 in DNA: TGTGCCAGCAGCCAAGACTTGACACCAGGAAACACCATATATTTT. It codes for CASSQDLTPGNTIYF.